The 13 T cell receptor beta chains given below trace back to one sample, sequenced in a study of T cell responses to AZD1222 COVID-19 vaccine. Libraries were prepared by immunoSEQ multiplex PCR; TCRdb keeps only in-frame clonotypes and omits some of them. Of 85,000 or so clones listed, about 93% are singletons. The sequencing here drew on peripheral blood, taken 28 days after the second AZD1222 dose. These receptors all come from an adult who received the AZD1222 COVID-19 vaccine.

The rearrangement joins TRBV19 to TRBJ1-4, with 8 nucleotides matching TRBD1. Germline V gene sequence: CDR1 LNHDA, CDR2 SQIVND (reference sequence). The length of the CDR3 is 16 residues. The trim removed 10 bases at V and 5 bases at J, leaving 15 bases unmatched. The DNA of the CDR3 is TGTGCCACCAAAAAACAGGGGGAGGCGGCCAATGAAAAACTGTTTTTT. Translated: CATKKQGEAANEKLFF. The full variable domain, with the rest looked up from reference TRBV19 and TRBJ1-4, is DGGITQSPKYLFRKEGQNVTLSCEQNLNHDAMYWYRQDPGQGLRLIYYSQIVNDFQKGDIAEGYSVSREKKESFPLTVTSAQKNPTAFYLCATKKQGEAANEKLFFGSGTQLSVL.

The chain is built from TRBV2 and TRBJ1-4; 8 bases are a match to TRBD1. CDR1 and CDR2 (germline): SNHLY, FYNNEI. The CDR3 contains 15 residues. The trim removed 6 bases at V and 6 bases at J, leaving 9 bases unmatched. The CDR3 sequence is CASRERQGRYEKLFF. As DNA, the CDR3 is TGTGCCAGCAGGGAAAGACAGGGGCGTTATGAAAAACTGTTTTTT.

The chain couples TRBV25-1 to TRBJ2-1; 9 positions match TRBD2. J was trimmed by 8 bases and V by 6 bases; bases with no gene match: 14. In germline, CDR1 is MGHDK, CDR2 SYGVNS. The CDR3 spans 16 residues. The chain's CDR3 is CASREKGTSNSDEQFF. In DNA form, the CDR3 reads TGTGCCAGCAGGGAGAAAGGGACTAGCAATTCCGATGAGCAGTTCTTC.

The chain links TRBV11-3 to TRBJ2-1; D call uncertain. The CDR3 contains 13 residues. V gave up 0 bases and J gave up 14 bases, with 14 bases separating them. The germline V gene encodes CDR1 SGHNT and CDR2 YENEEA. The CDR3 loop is CASSLDPSGPEFF. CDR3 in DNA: TGTGCCAGCAGCTTAGATCCCAGTGGCCCCGAGTTCTTC. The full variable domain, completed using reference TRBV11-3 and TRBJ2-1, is EAGVVQSPRYKIIEKKQPVAFWCNPISGHNTLYWYLQNLGQGPELLIRYENEEAVDDSQLPKDRFSAERLKGVDSTLKIQPAELGDSAVYLCASSLDPSGPEFFGPGTRLTVL.

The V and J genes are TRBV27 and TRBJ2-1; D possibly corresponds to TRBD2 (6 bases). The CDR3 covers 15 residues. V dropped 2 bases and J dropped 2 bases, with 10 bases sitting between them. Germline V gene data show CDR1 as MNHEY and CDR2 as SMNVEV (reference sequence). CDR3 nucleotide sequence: TGTGCCAGCAGTTTAGGGGGAGGAACCTACAATGAGCAGTTCTTC. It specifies CASSLGGGTYNEQFF.

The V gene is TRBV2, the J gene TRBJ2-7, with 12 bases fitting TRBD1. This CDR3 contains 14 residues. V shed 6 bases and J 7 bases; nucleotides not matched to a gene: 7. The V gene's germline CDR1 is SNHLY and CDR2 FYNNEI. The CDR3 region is CASRRGQGAQEQYF. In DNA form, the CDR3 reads TGTGCCAGCAGGCGGGGACAGGGGGCGCAAGAGCAGTACTTC.

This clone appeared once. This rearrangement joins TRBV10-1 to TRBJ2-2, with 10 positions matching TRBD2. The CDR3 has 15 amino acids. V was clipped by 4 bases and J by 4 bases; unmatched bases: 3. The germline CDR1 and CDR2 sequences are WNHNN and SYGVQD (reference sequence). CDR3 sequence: CASSALAGVTGELFF. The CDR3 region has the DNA TGCGCCAGCAGTGCGCTAGCGGGAGTCACCGGGGAGCTGTTTTTT.

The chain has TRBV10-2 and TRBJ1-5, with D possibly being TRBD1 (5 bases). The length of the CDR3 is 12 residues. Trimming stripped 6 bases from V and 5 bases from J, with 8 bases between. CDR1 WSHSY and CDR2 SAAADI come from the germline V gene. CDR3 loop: CASREGDQPQHF. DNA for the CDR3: TGCGCCAGCAGAGAAGGGGATCAGCCCCAGCATTTT.

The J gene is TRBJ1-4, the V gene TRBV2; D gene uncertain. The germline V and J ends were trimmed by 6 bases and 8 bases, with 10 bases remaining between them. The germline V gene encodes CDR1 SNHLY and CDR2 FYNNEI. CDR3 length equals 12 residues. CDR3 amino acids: CASRGREEKLFF. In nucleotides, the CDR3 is TGTGCCAGCAGGGGTCGGGAGGAAAAACTGTTTTTT.

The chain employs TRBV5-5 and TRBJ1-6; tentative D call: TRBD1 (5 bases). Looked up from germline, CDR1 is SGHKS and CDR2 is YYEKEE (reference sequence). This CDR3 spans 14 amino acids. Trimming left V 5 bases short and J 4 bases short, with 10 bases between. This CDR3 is CASSAQGYNSPLHF. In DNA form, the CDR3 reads TGTGCCAGCAGTGCCCAGGGTTATAATTCACCCCTCCACTTT.

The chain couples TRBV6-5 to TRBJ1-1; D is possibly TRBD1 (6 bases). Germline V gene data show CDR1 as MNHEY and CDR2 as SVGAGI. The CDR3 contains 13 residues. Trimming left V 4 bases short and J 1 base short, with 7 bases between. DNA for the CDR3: TGTGCCAGCAGTTTCAGGGGGAACACTGAAGCTTTCTTT. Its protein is CASSFRGNTEAFF.

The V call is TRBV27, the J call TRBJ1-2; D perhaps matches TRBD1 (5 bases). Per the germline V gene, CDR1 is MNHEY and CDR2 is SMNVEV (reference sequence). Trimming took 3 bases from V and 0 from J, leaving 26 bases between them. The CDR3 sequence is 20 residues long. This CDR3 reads CASSFWAQDGWGQSNYGYTF. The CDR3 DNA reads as TGTGCCAGCAGTTTCTGGGCCCAGGACGGCTGGGGCCAATCTAACTATGGCTACACCTTC.

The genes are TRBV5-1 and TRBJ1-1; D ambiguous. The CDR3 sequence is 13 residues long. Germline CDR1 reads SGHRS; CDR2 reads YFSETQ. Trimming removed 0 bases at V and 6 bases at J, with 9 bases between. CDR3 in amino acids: CASSLEGKAEAFF. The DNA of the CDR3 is TGCGCCAGCAGCTTGGAGGGCAAAGCTGAAGCTTTCTTT.